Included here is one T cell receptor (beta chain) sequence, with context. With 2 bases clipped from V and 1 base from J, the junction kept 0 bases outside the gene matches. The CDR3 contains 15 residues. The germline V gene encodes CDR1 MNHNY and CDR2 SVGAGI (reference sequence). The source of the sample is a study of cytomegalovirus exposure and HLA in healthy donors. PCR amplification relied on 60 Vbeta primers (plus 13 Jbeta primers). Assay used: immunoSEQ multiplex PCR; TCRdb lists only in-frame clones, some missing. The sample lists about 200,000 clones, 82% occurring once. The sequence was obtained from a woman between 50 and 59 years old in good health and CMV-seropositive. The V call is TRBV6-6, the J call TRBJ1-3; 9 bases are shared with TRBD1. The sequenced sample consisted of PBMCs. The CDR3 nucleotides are TGTGCCAGCAGTTACGACAGGGGGTCTGGAAACACCATATATTTT. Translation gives CASSYDRGSGNTIYF.